Here is one T cell receptor (beta chain) with its context. The sample comes from a study of blood T cell repertoires in COVID-19. Overall study context: Acute and convalescent COVID-19 specimens originated in the United States, Italy and Spain.

The CDR3 is 12 amino acids. V lost 5 bases and J lost 5, with 7 bases in between. Germline V gene lookup returns CDR1 MNHEY and CDR2 SVGEGT. Libraries were prepared by immunoSEQ multiplex PCR; TCRdb keeps only in-frame clonotypes and omits some of them. The data show 150,000 to 250,000 clones, with roughly 77% seen just once and nearly 6% held by the top ten. The TCR originated in a woman aged 40 to 50 with COVID-19, enrolled during active disease. The chain has TRBV6-2 or TRBV6-3 and TRBJ2-1; D may be TRBD2 (5 bases). The sample comprised peripheral blood. The CDR3 nucleotides are TGTGCCAGCAGTCGGGGTGACAATGAGCAGTTCTTC. Protein sequence: CASSRGDNEQFF.